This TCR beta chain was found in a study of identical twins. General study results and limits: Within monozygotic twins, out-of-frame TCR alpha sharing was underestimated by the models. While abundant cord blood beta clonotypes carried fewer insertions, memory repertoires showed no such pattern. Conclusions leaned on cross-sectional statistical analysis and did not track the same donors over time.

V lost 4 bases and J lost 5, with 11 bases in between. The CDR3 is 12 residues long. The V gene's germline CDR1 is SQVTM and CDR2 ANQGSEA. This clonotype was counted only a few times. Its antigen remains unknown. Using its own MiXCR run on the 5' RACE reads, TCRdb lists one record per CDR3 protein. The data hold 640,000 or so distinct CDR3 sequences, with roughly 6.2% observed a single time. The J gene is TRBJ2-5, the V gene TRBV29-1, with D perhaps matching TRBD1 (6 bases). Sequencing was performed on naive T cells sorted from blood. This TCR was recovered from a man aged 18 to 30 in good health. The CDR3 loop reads CSVGNRVETQYF. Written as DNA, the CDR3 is TGCAGCGTTGGAAACAGGGTGGAGACCCAGTACTTC.